The 14 T cell receptor beta chains reported below all come from one sample, sequenced in a study of cytomegalovirus exposure and HLA in healthy donors. The PCR was carried out with 60 Vbeta primers and 13 Jbeta primers. Data came from immunoSEQ multiplex PCR; TCRdb stores just in-frame clones and leaves some out. The sample has about 120,000 clones, around three quarters seen once. The sequenced sample consisted of PBMCs. The receptors here all came from a woman aged 18-35 years in good health and CMV-seropositive.

This clone was observed a few times. The chain has TRBV6-5 and TRBJ2-1; D gene uncertain. Germline V gene data show CDR1 as MNHEY and CDR2 as SVGAGI. This CDR3 has 15 residues. Trimming removed 2 bases from V and 0 bases from J, with 8 bases in between. CDR3 DNA: TGTGCCAGCAGTTACCTCGACTTCTCCTACAATGAGCAGTTCTTC. Residues: CASSYLDFSYNEQFF.

This rearrangement joins TRBV15 to TRBJ1-1; 7 bases are shared with TRBD1. CDR3 length equals 13 residues. CDR1 and CDR2 (germline): LNHNV, YYDKDF (reference sequence). After removal of 0 bases from V and 5 bases from J, the junction contained 0 bases not matched to a gene. This chain's CDR3 is CATSREQGTEAFF. CDR3 nucleotides: TGTGCCACCAGCAGAGAACAGGGGACTGAAGCTTTCTTT.

V usage is TRBV10-2 and J usage is TRBJ2-7; the match to TRBD2 covers 15 bases. The CDR3 has 14 amino acids. V lost 9 bases, J lost 4 bases, and 4 bases stayed unmatched. Germline CDR1 is WSHSY and CDR2 is SAAADI. The CDR3 DNA reads as TGCGCCAGTTTAGGACTAGCGGGAGGGTACGAGCAGTACTTC. This translates into CASLGLAGGYEQYF.

This clone was seen a single time. The V call is TRBV7-3, the J call TRBJ1-2, with TRBD1 as a possible D gene (6 bases). The V and J ends lost 0 bases and 8 bases respectively, with 13 bases between them. The germline V gene encodes CDR1 SGHTA and CDR2 FQGTGA. The CDR3 totals 14 residues. The chain's CDR3 is CASSLTPGVGGYTF. The DNA for the CDR3 is TGTGCCAGCAGCTTAACCCCAGGGGTTGGAGGCTACACCTTC.

This clone has only a few counts. V gene TRBV7-6 combines with J gene TRBJ1-2, with 7 bases aligning to TRBD1. The CDR3 is made up of 14 amino acids. The V gene's germline CDR1 is SGHVS and CDR2 FNYEAQ. The ends lost 3 bases at V and 4 bases at J; junction bases unmatched: 5. The DNA for the CDR3 is TGTGCCAGCAGCTTTGGGCAGGGGGGCTATGGCTACACCTTC. Translated: CASSFGQGGYGYTF.

J is TRBJ2-1 and V is TRBV4-1; 9 bases align to TRBD2. The germline V gene has CDR1 MGHRA and CDR2 YSYEKL. This CDR3 spans 17 amino acids. Unmatched junction bases numbered 7, after V lost 3 bases and J lost 1 base. The CDR3 coding sequence is TGCGCCAGCAGCCACCCAGGACTAGCGTCTTCCTACAATGAGCAGTTCTTC. Translated, it gives CASSHPGLASSYNEQFF.

This chain links TRBV4-1 with TRBJ2-3; 13 bases fit TRBD2. Germline lookup yields CDR1 MGHRA and CDR2 YSYEKL. The CDR3 is made up of 17 amino acids. J was trimmed by 4 bases and V by 3 bases; bases with no gene match: 7. The CDR3 loop reads CASSQTRLAGGPDTQYF. CDR3 DNA: TGCGCCAGCAGCCAGACTAGACTAGCGGGAGGTCCAGATACGCAGTATTTT.

This clone was detected a few times. V is TRBV5-6 and J is TRBJ1-2; D perhaps matches TRBD1 (6 bases). The CDR3 covers 15 residues. V was shortened by 1 base and J by 11 bases, with 21 bases between the two germline ends. Germline loops: CDR1 SGHDT, CDR2 YYEEEE. CDR3 nucleotides: TGTGCCAGCAGCTTGCCGATGGCAGGGGACCAGGTGTACACCTTC. It is translated as CASSLPMAGDQVYTF.

The rearrangement uses TRBV30 and TRBJ2-7, with TRBD2 matching 12 bases. V lost 0 bases and J lost 5; bases outside the gene matches: 5. The germline CDR1 and CDR2 sequences are GTSNPN and SVGIG (reference sequence). The CDR3 sequence is 15 residues long. CDR3: CAWSVGLAGGNEQYF. The CDR3 coding sequence is TGTGCCTGGAGTGTAGGGCTAGCGGGGGGGAACGAGCAGTACTTC.

This chain joins TRBV13 and TRBJ1-2, with D maybe TRBD1 (6 bases). Germline lookup yields CDR1 PRHDT and CDR2 FYEKMQ (reference sequence). The CDR3 is 13 amino acids. Trimming took off 3 bases at V and 6 bases at J, with 11 bases between the two ends. CDR3 residues: CASSFDRRNGYTF. The CDR3 DNA is TGTGCCAGCAGCTTCGACAGGAGGAATGGCTACACCTTC.

CDR3 amino acids: CAISDRGGNGYTF. CDR3 in DNA: TGTGCCATCAGTGATAGGGGTGGTAATGGCTACACCTTC. V and J are TRBV10-3 and TRBJ1-2; D possibly corresponds to TRBD1 (5 bases). This CDR3 is built from 13 residues. V was pared by 3 bases and J by 6 bases, with 11 bases between. Germline lookup yields CDR1 ENHRY and CDR2 SYGVKD.

The chain has TRBV2 and TRBJ2-7; a weak D match, TRBD1 (6 bases). The CDR3 spans 13 residues. The germline V and J ends were trimmed by 7 bases and 2 bases, with 12 bases remaining between them. Germline V lookup: CDR1 SNHLY, CDR2 FYNNEI. The CDR3 here is CASNGGSTYEQYF. The DNA for the CDR3 is TGTGCCAGCAATGGGGGCTCGACCTACGAGCAGTACTTC. Full variable domain (rest looked up from reference TRBV2 and TRBJ2-7): EPEVTQTPSHQVTQMGQEVILRCVPISNHLYFYWYRQILGQKVEFLVSFYNNEISEKSEIFDDQFSVERPDGSNFTLKIRSTKLEDSAMYFCASNGGSTYEQYFGPGTRLTVT.

V is TRBV12-5 and J is TRBJ2-7, with D possibly being TRBD2 (5 bases). This CDR3 contains 13 residues. The V gene's germline CDR1 is LGHNT and CDR2 FRNRAP. V was cut by 0 bases and J by 5 bases, with 8 bases left in between. CDR3 loop: CASGLVPGNEQYF. CDR3 nucleotide sequence: TGTGCTAGTGGTTTGGTACCGGGGAACGAGCAGTACTTC.

The chain recombines TRBV28 with TRBJ1-1, with D maybe TRBD1 (6 bases). Trimming removed 2 bases at V and 0 bases at J, with 10 bases between. This CDR3 spans 15 amino acids. Per germline, CDR1 MDHEN and CDR2 SYDVKM. The CDR3 bases are TGTGCCAGCAGTTTAAATCAGGGGTTGAACACTGAAGCTTTCTTT. It yields the protein CASSLNQGLNTEAFF.